What follows are 10 T cell receptor beta chains derived from one specimen sequenced in a study of beta chain features in type 1 diabetes. Broader study findings: Within each of all four CD4+ subsets, Type 1 diabetes patients had TCRB CDR3s that were moderately but significantly shorter.

The authors reverse transcribed all of the isolated RNA, so sequencing captured expressed TCRB transcripts. Libraries were prepared by immunoSEQ multiplex PCR; TCRdb keeps only in-frame clonotypes and omits some of them. This sample carries some 250,000 clones, about 15% of them seen once, and the ten largest clones take about 0.018%. The antigens of these receptors remain unknown. Sequencing input: naive CD4+ T cells from blood. The receptors here all came from a man between 25 and 39 years old with type 1 diabetes.

The V gene is TRBV30, the J gene TRBJ2-6; D gene ambiguous. The V end was cut by 2 bases, the J end by 0 bases, with 8 bases between. Germline loops: CDR1 GTSNPN, CDR2 SVGIG (reference sequence). The CDR3 has 15 residues. CDR3 nucleotide sequence: TGTGCCTGGAGTAGCCACGTCTCTGGGGCCAACGTCCTGACTTTC. This gives the protein CAWSSHVSGANVLTF.

In this sample, this clone turned up a few times. The V call is TRBV19, the J call TRBJ2-5; 8 nucleotides match TRBD1. The CDR3 contains 15 residues. The V segment lost 0 bases and the J segment 5 bases; nucleotides outside the gene matches: 5. The germline V gene encodes CDR1 LNHDA and CDR2 SQIVND (reference sequence). In nucleotides, the CDR3 is TGTGCCAGTAGTATAGAAGGCAGGGGGCGTGAGACCCAGTACTTC. Its protein is CASSIEGRGRETQYF. Variable domain in full (rest from reference TRBV19 and TRBJ2-5): DGGITQSPKYLFRKEGQNVTLSCEQNLNHDAMYWYRQDPGQGLRLIYYSQIVNDFQKGDIAEGYSVSREKKESFPLTVTSAQKNPTAFYLCASSIEGRGRETQYFGPGTRLLVL.

The chain couples TRBV30 to TRBJ1-3, with TRBD1 matching over 7 bases. There are 14 residues in the CDR3. The trim removed 3 bases at V and 4 bases at J, leaving 6 bases unmatched. Germline V lookup: CDR1 GTSNPN, CDR2 SVGIG (reference sequence). Here the CDR3 reads CAWSYRGSGNTIYF. The CDR3 region has the DNA TGTGCCTGGAGCTACAGGGGTTCGGGAAACACCATATATTTT.

The rearrangement links TRBV5-1 to TRBJ2-3; D not certain. The V gene lost 0 bases and the J gene lost 1 base, with 9 bases spanning the gap. Germline V gene data show CDR1 as SGHRS and CDR2 as YFSETQ. CDR3 length equals 15 residues. CDR3 sequence (DNA): TGCGCCAGCAGCTTGGACGGCGGTCGCACAGATACGCAGTATTTT. It encodes CASSLDGGRTDTQYF.

This clone turned up a few times. The chain employs TRBV29-1 and TRBJ1-2; D is undetermined. Trimming took 6 bases from V and 8 from J, leaving 22 bases between them. The germline V gene encodes CDR1 SQVTM and CDR2 ANQGSEA. This CDR3 has 14 residues. The CDR3 sequence: CSVESLLPERGYTF. Here the CDR3 DNA reads TGCAGCGTGGAGTCCCTCCTACCTGAACGGGGCTACACCTTC.

In its sample, this clone was seen a few times. The chain joins TRBV6-5 to TRBJ2-3, with 9 bases that match TRBD2. This CDR3 has 16 amino acids. V shed 4 bases, J shed 2 bases, and the junction held 7 bases outside the gene matches. CDR1 is MNHEY and CDR2 is SVGAGI in the germline V gene. CDR3 bases: TGTGCCAGCAGTTTGGGGGCGGGAGGGACCACAGATACGCAGTATTTT. This encodes CASSLGAGGTTDTQYF.

This clone was counted only a few times. For the CDR3, the DNA is TGTGCCACCAGCAGAGATGCCCCCTCGGGAGATACGCAGTATTTT. This translates into CATSRDAPSGDTQYF. J is TRBJ2-3 and V is TRBV15; no clear D gene. The germline V and J ends were trimmed by 0 bases and 5 bases, with 12 bases remaining between them. This CDR3 has 15 residues. CDR1 LNHNV and CDR2 YYDKDF come from the germline V gene (reference sequence).

This clone came up a few times. The chain employs TRBV6-1 and TRBJ2-5; 8 bases match TRBD2. After removal of 5 bases from V and 5 bases from J, the junction contained 7 bases not matched to a gene. The CDR3 loop spans 14 amino acids. Germline lookup yields CDR1 MNHNS and CDR2 SASEGT. The DNA for the CDR3 is TGTGCCAGCAGTCTACTAGCGGAATTGGAGACCCAGTACTTC. It yields the protein CASSLLAELETQYF.

The chain is built from TRBV9 and TRBJ2-7; the D gene is possibly TRBD2 (6 bases). The CDR3 covers 14 residues. The germline gives CDR1 SGDLS, CDR2 YYNGEE. Trimming removed 4 bases at V and 0 bases at J, with 11 bases between. The CDR3 region has the DNA TGTGCCAGCAGCAGTACGGGACTCTCCTACGAGCAGTACTTC. This translates into CASSSTGLSYEQYF.

There are a few counts of this clone. The chain joins TRBV30 to TRBJ2-2; D possibly corresponds to TRBD1 (6 bases). V was pared by 3 bases and J by 6 bases, with 11 bases between. Germline-derived CDR1 and CDR2 are GTSNPN and SVGIG (reference sequence). The CDR3 is 13 amino acids. In DNA, the CDR3 is TGTGCCTGGAGAGACAGGCGCTCCGGGGAGCTGTTTTTT. Translation gives CAWRDRRSGELFF.